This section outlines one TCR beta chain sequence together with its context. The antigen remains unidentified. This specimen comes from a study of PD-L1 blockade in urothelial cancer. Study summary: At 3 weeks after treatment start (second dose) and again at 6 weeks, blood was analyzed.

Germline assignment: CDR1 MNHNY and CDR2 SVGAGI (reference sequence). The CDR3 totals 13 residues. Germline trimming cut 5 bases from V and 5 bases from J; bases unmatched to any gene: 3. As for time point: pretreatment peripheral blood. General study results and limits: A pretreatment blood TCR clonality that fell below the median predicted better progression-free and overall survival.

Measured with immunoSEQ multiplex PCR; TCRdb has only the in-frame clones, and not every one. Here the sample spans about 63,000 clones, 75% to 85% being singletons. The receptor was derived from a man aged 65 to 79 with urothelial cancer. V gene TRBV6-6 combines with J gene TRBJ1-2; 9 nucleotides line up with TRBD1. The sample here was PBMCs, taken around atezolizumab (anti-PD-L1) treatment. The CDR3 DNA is TGTGCCAGCAGTAAAGGGACAGGGTATGGCTACACCTTC. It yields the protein CASSKGTGYGYTF.